The clone carrying this T cell receptor (beta chain) appeared a few times. The sample originates from a study of patients and donors after allogeneic stem cell transplantation. From the RT-PCR reads, TCRdb called clonotypes with MiXCR, one entry per CDR3 protein. The data contain about 960,000 distinct CDR3 sequences, approximately 18% of them singletons. The receptor's source is a human donor who was either an allogeneic HSCT recipient or a stem cell or donor lymphocyte infusion donor (not recorded which). It is not recorded whose cells these are; they may come from a transplant donor. The source material was blood, either unsorted or a sorted T cell fraction (not recorded which).

CDR3 bases: TGTGCCAGCAGTATACCAACAGGACAGGGACACGGCAATGAGCAGTTCTTC. It yields the protein CASSIPTGQGHGNEQFF. The V gene is TRBV25-1, the J gene TRBJ2-1; 8 positions agree with TRBD1. The germline CDR1 and CDR2 sequences are MGHDK and SYGVNS. The V gene end was trimmed by 5 bases and the J gene end by 6 bases; junction bases not matched to a gene: 15. There are 17 residues in the CDR3.